This T cell receptor beta chain was documented in a study of identical twins. The trim removed 3 bases at V and 1 base at J, leaving 4 bases unmatched. Germline V lookup: CDR1 SGDLS, CDR2 YYNGEE. The CDR3 consists of 15 residues. TCRdb used MiXCR to reprocess the 5' RACE reads, holding one entry per CDR3 protein. The sample consists of 130,000 to 150,000 distinct CDR3 sequences, under 4.5% of them appearing once. This clonotype was detected many times. Material for sequencing was memory T cells sorted from blood. The clonotype originates from a man in his late teens or twenties in good health. The chain has TRBV9 and TRBJ2-1; 7 bases are shared with TRBD1. The CDR3 DNA follows: TGTGCCAGCAGCGCGGGGACAGCGTCCTACAATGAGCAGTTCTTC. Translation gives CASSAGTASYNEQFF.